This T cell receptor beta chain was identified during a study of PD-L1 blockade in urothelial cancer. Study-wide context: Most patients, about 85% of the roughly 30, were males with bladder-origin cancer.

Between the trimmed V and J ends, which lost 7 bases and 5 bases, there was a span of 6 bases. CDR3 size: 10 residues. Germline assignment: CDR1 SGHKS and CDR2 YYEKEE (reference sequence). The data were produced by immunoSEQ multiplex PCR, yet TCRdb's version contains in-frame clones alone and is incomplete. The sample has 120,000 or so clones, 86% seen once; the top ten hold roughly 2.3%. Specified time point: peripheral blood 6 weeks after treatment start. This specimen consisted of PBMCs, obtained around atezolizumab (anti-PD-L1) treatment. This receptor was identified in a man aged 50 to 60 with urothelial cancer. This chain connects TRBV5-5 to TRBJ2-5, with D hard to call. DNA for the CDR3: TGTGCCAGCGGCATGGAGACCCAGTACTTC. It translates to CASGMETQYF.